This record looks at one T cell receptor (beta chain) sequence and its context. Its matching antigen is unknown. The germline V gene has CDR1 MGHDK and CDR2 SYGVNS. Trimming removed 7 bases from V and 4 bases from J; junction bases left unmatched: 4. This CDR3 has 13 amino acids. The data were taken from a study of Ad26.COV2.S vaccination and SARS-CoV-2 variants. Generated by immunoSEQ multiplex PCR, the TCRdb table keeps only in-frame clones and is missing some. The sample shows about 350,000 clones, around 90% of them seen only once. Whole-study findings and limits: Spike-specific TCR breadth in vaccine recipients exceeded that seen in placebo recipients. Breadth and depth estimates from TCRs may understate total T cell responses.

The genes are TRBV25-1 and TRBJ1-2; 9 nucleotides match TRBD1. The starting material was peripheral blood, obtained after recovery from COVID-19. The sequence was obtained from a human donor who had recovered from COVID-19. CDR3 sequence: CASMGQGGYGYTF. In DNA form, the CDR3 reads TGTGCCAGCATGGGACAGGGTGGCTATGGCTACACCTTC.